The 22 T cell receptor beta chains below come from one sample, sequenced in a study of T-cell memory formation after mild COVID-19. Each CDR3 protein is one row after TCRdb ran MiXCR on the 5' RACE reads. The sample lists a few hundred thousand distinct CDR3 sequences, about 17% occurring once. Sequenced: PBMCs or a T cell subset sorted from them (not recorded which). The source is a young man who had mild COVID-19 (a few samples of this study predate the infection). Cell type and time point are not known.

This chain joins TRBV11-2 and TRBJ2-1; no reliable D call. Trimming cost V 4 bases and J 4 bases, with 17 bases left between them. Germline V gene lookup returns CDR1 SGHAT and CDR2 FQNNGV. This CDR3 is built from 16 residues. The chain's CDR3 is CASSSIRQVTYNEQFF. The CDR3 nucleotides are TGTGCCAGCAGCTCTATCAGGCAGGTGACTTACAATGAGCAGTTCTTC.

This chain joins TRBV27 and TRBJ2-7; 9 bases agree with TRBD1. Germline V gives CDR1 MNHEY, CDR2 SMNVEV (reference sequence). This CDR3 comprises 16 residues. The V segment lost 6 bases and the J segment 2 bases; nucleotides outside the gene matches: 11. CDR3 protein: CASSILSGTGTYEQYF. The DNA of the CDR3 is TGTGCCAGCAGCATCCTATCCGGGACAGGGACCTACGAGCAGTACTTC.

The chain links TRBV5-6 to TRBJ2-1, with TRBD2 matching over 9 bases. The germline V gene encodes CDR1 SGHDT and CDR2 YYEEEE. V was pared by 2 bases and J by 5 bases, with 8 bases of the junction left unmatched. The CDR3 runs to 16 residues. CDR3: CASSFLGRGGHNEQFF. CDR3 sequence (DNA): TGTGCCAGCAGCTTCCTCGGGCGGGGGGGTCACAATGAGCAGTTCTTC. The full variable domain, rest sourced from reference TRBV5-6 and TRBJ2-1, is DAGVTQSPTHLIKTRGQQVTLRCSPKSGHDTVSWYQQALGQGPQFIFQYYEEEERQRGNFPDRFSGHQFPNYSSELNVNALLLGDSALYLCASSFLGRGGHNEQFFGPGTRLTVL.

This clonotype has more than one count but fewer than ten. This chain links TRBV15 with TRBJ1-1; a weak D match, TRBD1 (5 bases). V lost 5 bases and J lost 3, with 13 bases in between. The CDR3 is 14 amino acids. Germline V gives CDR1 LNHNV, CDR2 YYDKDF (reference sequence). CDR3 sequence reads: CATSAQGGDTEAFF. CDR3 sequence (DNA): TGTGCCACCAGCGCTCAGGGAGGGGACACTGAAGCTTTCTTT. Using reference TRBV15 and TRBJ1-1 for the parts outside the CDR3, the full variable domain is DAMVIQNPRYQVTQFGKPVTLSCSQTLNHNVMYWYQQKSSQAPKLLFHYYDKDFNNEADTPDNFQSRRPNTSFCFLDIRSPGLGDTAMYLCATSAQGGDTEAFFGQGTRLTVV.

The V and J genes are TRBV20-1 and TRBJ2-5, with D possibly being TRBD2 (7 bases). Germline assignment: CDR1 DFQATT and CDR2 SNEGSKA (reference sequence). The CDR3 has 14 residues. Trimming removed 6 bases at V and 5 bases at J, with 19 bases between. The CDR3: CSATDQAGAETQYF. CDR3 DNA: TGCAGTGCAACCGATCAGGCGGGGGCCGAGACCCAGTACTTC.

The rearrangement joins TRBV7-9 to TRBJ2-1; D may be TRBD2 (6 bases). V lost 5 bases and J 0 bases, leaving 11 bases between the germline ends. The CDR3 consists of 15 residues. Germline-derived CDR1 and CDR2 are SEHNR and FQNEAQ (reference sequence). The CDR3, as DNA: TGTGCCAGCAGCAGGGAGGAGAGCTCCTACAATGAGCAGTTCTTC. Protein: CASSREESSYNEQFF.

The chain has TRBV5-5 and TRBJ1-1, with D hard to call. The CDR3 has 15 amino acids. Trimming removed 1 base from V and 1 base from J, with 11 bases in between. The germline V gene has CDR1 SGHKS and CDR2 YYEKEE (reference sequence). CDR3 bases: TGTGCCAGCAGCTTGATGGGGATCCAGAACACTGAAGCTTTCTTT. Its translation is CASSLMGIQNTEAFF. The whole variable domain, remainder taken from reference TRBV5-5 and TRBJ1-1, is DAGVTQSPTHLIKTRGQQVTLRCSPISGHKSVSWYQQVLGQGPQFIFQYYEKEERGRGNFPDRFSARQFPNYSSELNVNALLLGDSALYLCASSLMGIQNTEAFFGQGTRLTVV.

The chain combines TRBV6-1 with TRBJ1-2; D possibly corresponds to TRBD1 (6 bases). Trimming left V 3 bases short and J 7 bases short, with 18 bases between. Per the germline V gene, CDR1 is MNHNS and CDR2 is SASEGT. This CDR3 has 15 residues. This CDR3 reads CASSDHGLGAPGYTF. The CDR3 region has the DNA TGTGCCAGCAGTGACCACGGTCTGGGGGCGCCTGGCTACACCTTC.

This clonotype was counted only a few times. This chain joins TRBV4-2 and TRBJ2-7, with 10 bases aligning to TRBD1. V shed 4 bases, J shed 7 bases, and the junction held 7 bases outside the gene matches. The CDR3 runs to 14 residues. The germline CDR1 and CDR2 sequences are LGHNA and YNFKEQ. CDR3 loop: CASSPGQGWREQYF. The CDR3 nucleotides are TGTGCCAGCAGCCCGGGACAGGGGTGGAGGGAGCAGTACTTC.

This clonotype was observed at least ten times. The rearrangement joins TRBV6-2 or TRBV6-3 to TRBJ2-5; 9 bases fit TRBD2. There are 13 residues in the CDR3. Germline V CDR1 and CDR2: MNHEY, SVGEGT. The ends lost 6 bases at V and 5 bases at J; junction bases unmatched: 4. CDR3 DNA: TGTGCCAGCAGGCGGGGGGGCTTTGAGACCCAGTACTTC. This encodes CASRRGGFETQYF.

This clonotype was found a few times. This chain uses TRBV28 with TRBJ1-1; 10 positions match TRBD1. Germline V gives CDR1 MDHEN, CDR2 SYDVKM. The CDR3 sequence is 15 residues long. Trimming removed 2 bases from V and 5 bases from J; junction bases left unmatched: 5. The CDR3 nucleotides read TGTGCCAGCAGTTTAGCGGGACAGGGGTATACTGAAGCTTTCTTT. This encodes CASSLAGQGYTEAFF. Full variable domain (remainder filled in from reference TRBV28 and TRBJ1-1): DVKVTQSSRYLVKRTGEKVFLECVQDMDHENMFWYRQDPGLGLRLIYFSYDVKMKEKGDIPEGYSVSREKKERFSLILESASTNQTSMYLCASSLAGQGYTEAFFGQGTRLTVV.

This clonotype was observed a few times. The V call is TRBV20-1, the J call TRBJ2-1; 7 positions agree with TRBD2. Germline V gene data show CDR1 as DFQATT and CDR2 as SNEGSKA (reference sequence). Trimming took 3 bases from V and 4 from J; bases not matched to a gene: 3. The CDR3 covers 13 residues. The CDR3 sequence: CSASGGIYNEQFF. CDR3 DNA: TGCAGTGCTAGCGGGGGGATATACAATGAGCAGTTCTTC.

The chain employs TRBV4-2 and TRBJ1-4; 8 bases map to TRBD1. With 6 bases clipped from V and 8 bases from J, the junction kept 5 bases outside the gene matches. The V gene's germline CDR1 is LGHNA and CDR2 YNFKEQ. The CDR3 spans 13 residues. The CDR3 DNA reads as TGTGCCAGCAGTACGACAGGGGACGAAAAACTGTTTTTT. Its translation: CASSTTGDEKLFF.

This clonotype was counted only a few times. The V gene is TRBV7-2, the J gene TRBJ1-6, with a possible D match to TRBD1 (5 bases). Germline V gene lookup returns CDR1 SGHTA and CDR2 FQGNSA. V was shortened by 10 bases and J by 4 bases, with 11 bases between the two germline ends. The CDR3 sequence is 13 residues long. CDR3 nucleotide sequence: TGTGCCACCAACCGGGGGTATAATTCACCCCTCCACTTT. Its protein product is CATNRGYNSPLHF.

J is TRBJ1-1 and V is TRBV5-1; D is perhaps TRBD1 (5 bases). This CDR3 is 14 amino acids long. V was clipped by 5 bases and J by 5 bases, with 16 bases between them. Looked up from germline, CDR1 is SGHRS and CDR2 is YFSETQ. Here the CDR3 reads CASRPGTSGTEAFF. The CDR3 DNA reads TGCGCCAGCAGACCCGGGACCTCCGGGACTGAAGCTTTCTTT.

The V gene is TRBV21-1, the J gene TRBJ2-1; the table's D call of TRBD1 was not tested on the DNA. TRBV21-1 is designated a pseudogene. The CDR3 consists of 15 residues. DNA for the CDR3: TGTGCCAGCAGCAAACCTAGGGGGCCATACAATGAGCAGTTCTTC. Protein sequence: CASSKPRGPYNEQFF.

This chain connects TRBV5-1 to TRBJ2-1; TRBD2 matches 7 bases. Unmatched junction bases numbered 13, after V lost 5 bases and J lost 2 bases. Germline lookup yields CDR1 SGHRS and CDR2 YFSETQ. This CDR3 has 17 residues. CDR3 amino acids: CASRDLTGTNTYNEQFF. Written as DNA, the CDR3 is TGCGCCAGCAGGGACCTGACCGGGACTAATACCTACAATGAGCAGTTCTTC.

This clonotype was picked up many times. The chain uses TRBV18 and TRBJ1-1; possible D gene TRBD1, 5 bases. Germline-derived CDR1 and CDR2 are KGHSH and LQKENI. The ends were cut back, 4 bases at V and 2 bases at J, with 14 bases in the middle. The CDR3 covers 15 residues. The CDR3 DNA sequence: TGTGCCAGCTCACTGTCCGGGACGGTTAACACTGAAGCTTTCTTT. Translation gives CASSLSGTVNTEAFF.

This clonotype was found a few times. For the CDR3, the DNA is TGTGCCACCAGTGATTCGGGACACCTAAACACCGGGGAGCTGTTTTTT. Translation: CATSDSGHLNTGELFF. J is TRBJ2-2 and V is TRBV24-1; tentatively, D is TRBD1 (6 bases). Looked up from germline, CDR1 is KGHDR and CDR2 is SFDVKD. Trimming shortened V by 2 bases and J by 2 bases, and 11 bases separated the two germline ends. This CDR3 region has 16 residues.

V and J are TRBV24-1 and TRBJ2-3; a possible D gene is TRBD2 (5 bases). The germline V gene has CDR1 KGHDR and CDR2 SFDVKD. Between the trimmed V and J ends, which lost 4 bases and 1 base, there was a span of 11 bases. This CDR3 is built from 15 residues. CDR3 region: CATSDPLGGTDTQYF. CDR3 nucleotide sequence: TGTGCCACCAGTGACCCCCTCGGGGGCACAGATACGCAGTATTTT.

In its sample, this clonotype was seen a few times. This chain joins TRBV11-2 and TRBJ2-4; TRBD1 matches at 11 bases. The CDR3 spans 14 residues. Trimming at V came to 3 bases and at J to 7 bases, leaving 2 bases not matched to a gene. The germline CDR1 and CDR2 sequences are SGHAT and FQNNGV. The CDR3 bases are TGTGCCAGCAGCTTCGGGACAGGGGGGAACATTCAGTACTTC. Protein product: CASSFGTGGNIQYF.

Ten or more counts support this clonotype. The gene calls are TRBV20-1 and TRBJ1-1; D gene uncertain. Germline assignment: CDR1 DFQATT and CDR2 SNEGSKA (reference sequence). This CDR3 is built from 10 residues. The V end was cut by 6 bases, the J end by 8 bases, with 10 bases between. The CDR3 is CSARDPEAFF. The CDR3 bases are TGCAGTGCAAGGGATCCCGAAGCTTTCTTT.